The entry that follows covers one T cell receptor beta chain sequence. PCR was performed using 60 Vbeta and 13 Jbeta primers. Data came from immunoSEQ multiplex PCR; TCRdb stores just in-frame clones and leaves some out. The repertoire holds over 80,000 clones, with 55% to 80% as singletons. This entry is derived from a study of cytomegalovirus exposure and HLA in healthy donors. Study information: Out of approximately 400 genotyped donors, about 80% belonged to the Caucasian-associated ancestry cluster.

The V and J ends lost 5 bases and 0 bases respectively, with 17 bases between them. The length of the CDR3 is 17 residues. Germline V gene data show CDR1 as SGHTA and CDR2 as FQGNSA. The TCR was taken from a man aged 35 to 55 in good health and CMV-seronegative. This chain joins TRBV7-2 and TRBJ1-5; weak D call: TRBD1 (6 bases). Sequenced input: PBMCs. CDR3 residues: CASSPTGQSFSNQPQHF. CDR3 in DNA: TGTGCCAGCAGCCCCACAGGACAGAGTTTTAGCAATCAGCCCCAGCATTTT.